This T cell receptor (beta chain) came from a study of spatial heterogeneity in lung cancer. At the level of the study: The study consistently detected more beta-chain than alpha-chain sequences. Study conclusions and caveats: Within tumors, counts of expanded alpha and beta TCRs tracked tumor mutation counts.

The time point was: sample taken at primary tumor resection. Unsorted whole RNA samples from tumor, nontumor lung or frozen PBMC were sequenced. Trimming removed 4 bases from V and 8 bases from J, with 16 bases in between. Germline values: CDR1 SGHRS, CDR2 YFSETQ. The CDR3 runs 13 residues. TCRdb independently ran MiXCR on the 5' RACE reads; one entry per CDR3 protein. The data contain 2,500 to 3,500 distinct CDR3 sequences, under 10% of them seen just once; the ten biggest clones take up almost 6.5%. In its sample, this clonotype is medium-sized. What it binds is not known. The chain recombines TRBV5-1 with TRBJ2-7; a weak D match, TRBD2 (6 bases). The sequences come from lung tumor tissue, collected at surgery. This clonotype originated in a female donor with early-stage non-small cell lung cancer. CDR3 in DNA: TGCGCCAGCAGCCCCGACCCGGGGGAGAAGCAGTACTTC. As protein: CASSPDPGEKQYF.